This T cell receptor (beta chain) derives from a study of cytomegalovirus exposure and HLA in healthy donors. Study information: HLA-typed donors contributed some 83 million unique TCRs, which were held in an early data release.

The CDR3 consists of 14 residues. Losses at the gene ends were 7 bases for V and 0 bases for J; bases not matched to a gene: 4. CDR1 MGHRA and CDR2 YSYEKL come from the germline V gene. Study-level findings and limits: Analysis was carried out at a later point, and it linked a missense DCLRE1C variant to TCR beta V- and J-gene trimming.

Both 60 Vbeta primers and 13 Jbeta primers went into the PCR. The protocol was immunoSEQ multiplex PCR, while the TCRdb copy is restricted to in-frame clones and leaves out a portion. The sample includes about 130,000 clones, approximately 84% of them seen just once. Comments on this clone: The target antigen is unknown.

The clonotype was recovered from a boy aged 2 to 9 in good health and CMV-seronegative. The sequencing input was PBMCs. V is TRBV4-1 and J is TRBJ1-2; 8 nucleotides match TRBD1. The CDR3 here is CASNSGGPNYGYTF. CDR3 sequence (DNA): TGCGCCAGCAACTCAGGGGGCCCTAACTATGGCTACACCTTC.